This T cell receptor beta chain is from a study of molecular identifiers for immune sequencing clone quantification. Whole-study results and caveats: Clones exceeding 20 RNA copies carried over 97% of effector molecules but under 1% of naive-cell molecules.

TCRdb re-called the PCR reads with MiXCR, one entry per CDR3 protein. Of some 100,000 distinct CDR3 sequences in the sample, approximately 40% were seen once. Trimming took 1 base from V and 0 from J, leaving 14 bases between them. Germline CDR1 is SGHTA and CDR2 is FQGNSA. CDR3 length: 17 amino acids. As for this clonotype: As yet, its antigen is unknown.

What was sequenced was naive CD8+ T cells from blood, with Jurkat cell RNA spiked in. Subset meaning: FACS-sorted CD8+CD4-CCR7+CD45RA+ naive T cells. This sequence joins TRBV7-2 and TRBJ2-3; D call uncertain. The origin of this receptor is a human donor in good health. Some libraries in this study had Jurkat cell RNA spiked in. CDR3 sequence (DNA): TGTGCCAGCAGCTTAGTTTTCTCAGGAGCTAGCACAGATACGCAGTATTTT. Translation: CASSLVFSGASTDTQYF.